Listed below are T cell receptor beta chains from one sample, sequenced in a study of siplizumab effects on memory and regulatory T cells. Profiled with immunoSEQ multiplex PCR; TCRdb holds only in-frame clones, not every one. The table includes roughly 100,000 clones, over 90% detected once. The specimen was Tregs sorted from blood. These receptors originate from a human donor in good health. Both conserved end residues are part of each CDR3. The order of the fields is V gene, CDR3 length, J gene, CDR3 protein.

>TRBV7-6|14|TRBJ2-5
CASSFTGTGETQYF
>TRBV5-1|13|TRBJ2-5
CASSLEGEETQYF
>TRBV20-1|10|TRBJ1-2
CSARLNGYTF
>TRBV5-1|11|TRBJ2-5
CASSLEETQYF
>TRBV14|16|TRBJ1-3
CASSARQFSSGNTIYF
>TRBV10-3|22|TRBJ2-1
CAISESNQGGFKPGGSYNEQFF
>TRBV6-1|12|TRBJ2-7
CAVSQGVYEQYF
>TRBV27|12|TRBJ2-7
CASRTGSYEQYF
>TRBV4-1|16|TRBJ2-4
CASSQDGSLAKNIQYF
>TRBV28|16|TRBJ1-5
CASSPRGGTGNQPQHF
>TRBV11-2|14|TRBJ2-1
CASSFSGGPHEQFF
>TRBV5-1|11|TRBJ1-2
CASSANYGYTF
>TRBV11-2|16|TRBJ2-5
CASSPGLAGGRETQYF
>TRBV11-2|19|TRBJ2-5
CASSFFSLGLAGVQETQYF
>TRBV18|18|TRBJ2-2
CASSPPFGARGITGELFF
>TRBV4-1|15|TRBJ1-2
CASSPRDSQSWGYTF
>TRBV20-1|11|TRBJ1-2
CSANPLSGYTF
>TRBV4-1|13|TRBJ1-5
CASSSAHNQPQHF
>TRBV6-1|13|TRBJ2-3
CASRGSSTDTQYF
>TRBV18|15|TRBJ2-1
CASSPQLADYNEQFF
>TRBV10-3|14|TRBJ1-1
CAISEDGRNTEAFF
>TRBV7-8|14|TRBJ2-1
CASSLTGSYNEQFF
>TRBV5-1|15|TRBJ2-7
CASSFVPQLRYEQYF
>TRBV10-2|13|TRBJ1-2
CASSERMDYGYTF
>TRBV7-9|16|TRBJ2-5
CASSPGTSGSRETQYF
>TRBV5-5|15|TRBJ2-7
CASSLGTSGIYEQYF
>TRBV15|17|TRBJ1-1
CATSRRFSGQLNTEAFF
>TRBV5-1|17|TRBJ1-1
CASSLLSKAGMNTEAFF